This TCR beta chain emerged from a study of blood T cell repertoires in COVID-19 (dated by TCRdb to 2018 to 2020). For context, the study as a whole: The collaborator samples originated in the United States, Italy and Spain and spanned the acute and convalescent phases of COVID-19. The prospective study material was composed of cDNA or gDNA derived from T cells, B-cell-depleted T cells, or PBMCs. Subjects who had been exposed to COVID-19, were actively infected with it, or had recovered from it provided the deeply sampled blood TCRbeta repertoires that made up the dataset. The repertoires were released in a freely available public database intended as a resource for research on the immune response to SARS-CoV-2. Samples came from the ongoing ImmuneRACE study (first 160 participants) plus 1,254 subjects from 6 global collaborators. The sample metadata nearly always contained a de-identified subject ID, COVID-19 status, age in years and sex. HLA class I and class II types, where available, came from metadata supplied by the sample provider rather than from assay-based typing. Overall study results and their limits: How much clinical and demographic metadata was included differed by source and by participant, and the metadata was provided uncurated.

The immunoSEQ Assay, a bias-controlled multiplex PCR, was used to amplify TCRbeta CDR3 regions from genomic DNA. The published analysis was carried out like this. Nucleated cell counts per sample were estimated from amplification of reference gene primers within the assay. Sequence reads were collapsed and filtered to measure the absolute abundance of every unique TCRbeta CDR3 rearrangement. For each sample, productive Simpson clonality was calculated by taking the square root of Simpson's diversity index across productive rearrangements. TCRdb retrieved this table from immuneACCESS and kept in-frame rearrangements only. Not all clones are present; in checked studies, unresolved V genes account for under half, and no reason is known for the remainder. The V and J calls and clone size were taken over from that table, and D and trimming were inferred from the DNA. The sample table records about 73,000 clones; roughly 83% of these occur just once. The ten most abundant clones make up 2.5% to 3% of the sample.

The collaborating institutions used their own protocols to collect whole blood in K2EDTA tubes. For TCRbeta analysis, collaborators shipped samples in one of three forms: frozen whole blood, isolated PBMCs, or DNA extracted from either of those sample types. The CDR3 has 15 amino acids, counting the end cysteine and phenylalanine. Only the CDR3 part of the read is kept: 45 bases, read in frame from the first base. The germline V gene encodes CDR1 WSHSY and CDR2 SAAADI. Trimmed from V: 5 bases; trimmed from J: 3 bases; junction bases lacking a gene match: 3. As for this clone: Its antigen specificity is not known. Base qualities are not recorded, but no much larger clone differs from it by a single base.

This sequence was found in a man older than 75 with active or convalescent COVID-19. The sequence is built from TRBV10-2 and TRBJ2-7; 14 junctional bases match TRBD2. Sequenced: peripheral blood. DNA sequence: TGCGCCAGCAGTTTAGGACTAGCGGGGGGCTACGAGCAGTACTTC. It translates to CASSLGLAGGYEQYF.